This T cell receptor (beta chain) was sequenced for a study of blood T cells in healthy people across ages. Study-level points and caveats: It was not known whether donors were CMV positive (a possible confounder of expanded clonotype changes). Relative to aged donors, long-lived donors carried more naive CD4+ cells and displayed higher diversity.

The authors ran a second PCR of roughly 6 to 11 cycles using a sample-barcoded 5' primer and a J-beta primer mix. One entry per CDR3 protein results from TCRdb running MiXCR on the 5' RACE reads. The sample has roughly 1.4 million distinct CDR3 sequences; approximately 60% are singletons. The sample holds a few counts of this clonotype. Its antigen is unidentified. This CDR3 has 16 amino acids. J was trimmed by 2 bases and V by 0 bases; bases with no gene match: 6. Per germline, CDR1 LGHNA and CDR2 YNFKEQ. Donation came from healthy Caucasian individuals in Russia who were aged 6 to 90. This sequence joins TRBV4-2 and TRBJ2-5, with 7 bases aligning to TRBD2. The sequenced sample was blood. The TCR was taken from a man younger than 35 in good health. In DNA, the CDR3 is TGTGCCAGCAGCCAAGATAGCGGGCACCTACAAGAGACCCAGTACTTC. Encoded protein: CASSQDSGHLQETQYF.